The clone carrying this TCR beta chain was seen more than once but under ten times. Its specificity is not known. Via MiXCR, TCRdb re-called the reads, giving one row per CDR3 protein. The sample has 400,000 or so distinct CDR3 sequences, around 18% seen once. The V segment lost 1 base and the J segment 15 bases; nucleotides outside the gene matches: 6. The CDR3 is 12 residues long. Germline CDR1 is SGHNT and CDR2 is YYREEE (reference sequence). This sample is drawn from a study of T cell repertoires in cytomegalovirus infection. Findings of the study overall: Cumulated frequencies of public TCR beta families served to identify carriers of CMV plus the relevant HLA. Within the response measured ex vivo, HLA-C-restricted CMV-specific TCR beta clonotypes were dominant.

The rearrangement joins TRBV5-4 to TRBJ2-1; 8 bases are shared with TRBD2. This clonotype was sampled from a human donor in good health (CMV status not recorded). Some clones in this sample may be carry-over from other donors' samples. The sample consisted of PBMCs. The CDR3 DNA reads TGTGCCAGCAGCTTGACCGGGACTAGTCTGTTCTTC. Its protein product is CASSLTGTSLFF.